The 22 T cell receptor beta chains presented below share a single source sample, sequenced in a study of blood T cells in healthy people across ages. Together with a sample-barcoded 5' primer, a J-beta primer mix was included in a second PCR lasting about 7 to 11 cycles. TCRdb re-called the 5' RACE reads through MiXCR, storing one row per CDR3 protein. The data contain 600,000 or so distinct CDR3 sequences, about 30% of them seen just once; the ten biggest clones take up around 14%. The material sequenced was blood. Receptors originate from a woman at least 80 years old in good health.

The rearrangement links TRBV11-1 to TRBJ2-7; tentatively, D is TRBD1 (6 bases). Per germline, CDR1 SGHAT and CDR2 FQDESV (reference sequence). Trimming cost V 7 bases and J 0 bases, with 16 bases left between them. This CDR3 is built from 15 residues. Here the CDR3 DNA reads TGTGCCAGCACACCCGGGACAAGGGTCTCCTACGAGCAGTACTTC. Protein product: CASTPGTRVSYEQYF.

The chain carries TRBV18 and TRBJ1-5; maybe TRBD1 (6 bases). V lost 11 bases to trimming and J lost 5 bases, with 22 bases between them. CDR1 and CDR2 from the germline V gene are KGHSH and LQKENI. The CDR3 runs to 15 residues. CDR3 in DNA: TGTGCCGGCAGGGCTTCAGGGGCGTTCTATCAGCCCCAGCATTTT. It is translated as CAGRASGAFYQPQHF.

The sample holds many counts of this clonotype. V is TRBV7-3 and J is TRBJ1-1; D perhaps matches TRBD1 (6 bases). CDR1 is SGHTA, CDR2 FQGTGA, per germline. V shed 1 base and J shed 8 bases, with 11 bases lying between them. The CDR3 is made up of 13 amino acids. CDR3 nucleotide sequence: TGTGCCAGCAGCTTAATTCCAGGGGACGAAGCTTTCTTT. It is translated as CASSLIPGDEAFF.

This clonotype appeared once. Given a much more abundant clone one base away, this may be a read error. The chain joins TRBV2 to TRBJ1-2; D is undetermined. The germline V and J ends were trimmed by 8 bases and 3 bases, with 13 bases remaining between them. Germline V CDR1 and CDR2: SNHLY, FYNNEI. The CDR3 is made up of 13 amino acids. The CDR3, as DNA: TGTGCCAGCGCTCCCGGTAGGGACTATGGCTACACCTTC. Translated: CASAPGRDYGYTF.

This clonotype was detected ten times or more. The CDR3 region is CASSIGQGAHYGYTF. The CDR3 DNA reads TGTGCCAGCAGCATCGGACAGGGGGCTCACTATGGCTACACCTTC. The chain carries TRBV7-9 and TRBJ1-2; 11 bases match TRBD1. V lost 5 bases to trimming and J lost 3 bases; unmatched junction nucleotides: 5. This CDR3 region has 15 residues. Germline CDR1 and CDR2: SEHNR and FQNEAQ (reference sequence). Looking up the rest from reference TRBV7-9 and TRBJ1-2 gives the full variable domain: DTGVSQNPRHKITKRGQNVTFRCDPISEHNRLYWYRQTLGQGPEFLTYFQNEAQLEKSRLLSDRFSAERPKGSFSTLEIQRTEQGDSAMYLCASSIGQGAHYGYTFGSGTRLTVV.

There are a few counts of this clonotype. The gene calls are TRBV24-1 and TRBJ1-2, with D hard to call. This CDR3 is 14 amino acids long. The V end lost 4 bases, the J end lost 8 bases, and 16 bases lay between the germline ends. Germline assignment: CDR1 KGHDR and CDR2 SFDVKD. CDR3 residues: CATSEGRTSGGYTF. CDR3 DNA sequence: TGTGCCACCAGTGAGGGCAGGACCTCGGGCGGCTACACCTTC.

This clonotype was observed many times. The chain combines TRBV6-6 with TRBJ2-7, with D perhaps being TRBD1 or TRBD2 (5 bases each). This CDR3 contains 16 residues. V lost 2 bases and J lost 6, with 20 bases in between. Looked up from germline, CDR1 is MNHNY and CDR2 is SVGAGI (reference sequence). CDR3 sequence reads: CASSYRRQTTGGEQYF. The CDR3, as DNA: TGTGCCAGCAGTTACCGGCGGCAGACTACTGGGGGCGAGCAGTACTTC.

About this clonotype itself: One end of the junction is discordant with germline, which a read error may explain. This rearrangement joins TRBV5-1 to TRBJ1-4, with D unresolved. Germline V gene sequence: CDR1 SGHRS, CDR2 YFSETQ. The CDR3 loop spans 12 amino acids. The CDR3 reads CTSSLDMAKLFF. For the CDR3, the DNA is TGCACCAGCAGCTTGGATATGGCGAAACTGTTTTTT.

This clonotype was observed at least ten times. This chain connects TRBV3-1 to TRBJ2-6; D is undetermined. Trimming removed 2 bases from V and 3 bases from J, with 8 bases in between. The CDR3 length is 15 residues. Germline V CDR1 and CDR2: LGHDT, YNNKEL (reference sequence). In nucleotides, the CDR3 is TGTGCCAGCAGCCAACCCCTGGGTGGGGCCAACGTCCTGACTTTC. Translation gives CASSQPLGGANVLTF.

This clonotype was seen at least ten times. The rearrangement joins TRBV20-1 to TRBJ2-5; D call uncertain. Germline loops: CDR1 DFQATT, CDR2 SNEGSKA (reference sequence). There are 12 residues in the CDR3. V was clipped by 0 bases and J by 5 bases, with 7 bases between them. CDR3: CSARDERETQYF. CDR3 bases: TGCAGTGCTAGAGATGAAAGGGAGACCCAGTACTTC.

Only a few counts were recorded for this clonotype. This chain connects TRBV5-5 to TRBJ1-2; no definite D call. From germline, CDR1 is SGHKS and CDR2 YYEKEE (reference sequence). The length of the CDR3 is 12 residues. The V end was cut by 4 bases, the J end by 8 bases, with 12 bases between. The CDR3 bases are TGTGCCAGCAGCGTAGCCCGGCAGGGCTACACCTTC. It specifies CASSVARQGYTF.

Comment on this clonotype: Since a much larger clone is just one base distant, this may be a read error. The chain uses TRBV28 and TRBJ2-7, with TRBD1 identical over 7 bases. The germline CDR1 and CDR2 sequences are MDHEN and SYDVKM. This CDR3 has 14 residues. J gave up 3 bases and V 8 bases, and 10 bases lay outside the gene matches. This CDR3 reads CASSPQGGYYEQYF. CDR3 in DNA: TGTGCCAGCTCTCCTCAAGGGGGCTACTACGAGCAGTACTTC.

This clonotype was seen at least ten times. This clone may be a read error of a much larger clone one base away. The V call is TRBV10-3, the J call TRBJ2-5; 7 nucleotides match TRBD2. This CDR3 comprises 11 residues. Losses at the gene ends were 10 bases for V and 11 bases for J; bases not matched to a gene: 10. CDR1 is ENHRY and CDR2 is SYGVKD in the germline V gene. The CDR3 is CATTSTDEQYF. Written as DNA, the CDR3 is TGTGCCACGACTAGCACCGATGAGCAGTACTTC.

The table lists this clonotype with a few counts. Given a much more abundant clone one base away, this may be a read error. This chain links TRBV7-9 with TRBJ2-3; 10 bases align to TRBD1. The length of the CDR3 is 14 residues. Looked up from germline, CDR1 is SEHNR and CDR2 is FQNEAQ (reference sequence). This CDR3 reads CASSKDRGEDTRYF. Written as DNA, the CDR3 is TGTGCCAGCAGCAAGGACAGGGGGGAAGATACGCGGTATTTT.

This clonotype was observed a handful of times. The CDR3 region has the DNA TGTGCCACCAGCAGCCCCGTGGGGCAGCTCAGGGAAAAACTGTTTTTT. This gives the protein CATSSPVGQLREKLFF. This sequence joins TRBV15 and TRBJ1-4; D is perhaps TRBD1 (5 bases). The V and J ends lost 3 bases and 8 bases respectively, with 19 bases between them. CDR1 LNHNV and CDR2 YYDKDF come from the germline V gene (reference sequence). CDR3 length equals 16 residues.

This clonotype was seen a handful of times. A much larger clone differs by one base, so this may be a read error. The V gene is TRBV15, the J gene TRBJ2-1; D unresolved. CDR1 is LNHNV and CDR2 is YYDKDF in the germline V gene (reference sequence). Trimming removed 0 bases at V and 10 bases at J, with 16 bases between. The CDR3 covers 15 residues. CDR3 sequence (DNA): TGTGCCACCAGCAGAGATATCGCAATCCCCTACGAGCAGTTCTTC. Translating it yields CATSRDIAIPYEQFF.

Comment on this clonotype: A much larger clone differs by one base, so this may be a read error. V and J are TRBV6-1 and TRBJ2-7; tentative D call: TRBD1 (5 bases). Germline V gives CDR1 MNHNS, CDR2 SASEGT. Trimming shortened V by 5 bases and J by 7 bases, and 15 bases separated the two germline ends. CDR3 length: 13 residues. In nucleotides, the CDR3 is TGTGCCAGCAGTCTACAGGCTCGGAATGAGCAGTACTTC. Its protein product is CASSLQARNEQYF.

Notes on this clonotype: With a much larger clone just one base away, this may be a read error. This sequence joins TRBV7-9 and TRBJ1-2; weak D call: TRBD1 (6 bases). In germline, CDR1 is SEHNR, CDR2 FQNEAQ (reference sequence). With 4 bases removed from V and 3 bases from J, the gap between germline ends came to 9 bases. The CDR3 loop spans 13 amino acids. The CDR3 loop is CASSSQGHYGYTF. CDR3 coding DNA: TGTGCCAGCAGCTCACAGGGACACTATGGCTACACCTTC.

The J gene is TRBJ1-1, the V gene TRBV30; D unresolved. V lost 2 bases and J lost 12, with 19 bases in between. The germline V gene encodes CDR1 GTSNPN and CDR2 SVGIG (reference sequence). The CDR3 sequence is 13 residues long. The CDR3 DNA is TGTGCCTGGAGTATATCGTTGACCGGCGAAACTTTCTTT. Its protein product is CAWSISLTGETFF.

Many counts were recorded for this clonotype. The chain carries TRBV7-2 and TRBJ1-1; D is uncertain. V gave up 5 bases and J gave up 7 bases, with 17 bases separating them. Per the germline V gene, CDR1 is SGHTA and CDR2 is FQGNSA. There are 14 residues in the CDR3. The CDR3 coding sequence is TGTGCCAGCAGCCCGCACCATTTAACCAGTGAAGCTTTCTTT. It codes for CASSPHHLTSEAFF. Combining the CDR3 with reference TRBV7-2 and TRBJ1-1 gives the whole variable domain GAGVSQSPSNKVTEKGKDVELRCDPISGHTALYWYRQSLGQGLEFLIYFQGNSAPDKSGLPSDRFSAERTGGSVSTLTIQRTQQEDSAVYLCASSPHHLTSEAFFGQGTRLTVV.

This clonotype was counted a few times. Since a much larger clone is just one base distant, this may be a read error. The CDR3 coding sequence is TGTGCCAGCAGCCCCACGGGGCAGACCAGGGGGTCCGGGGCCAACGTCCTGACTTTC. It encodes CASSPTGQTRGSGANVLTF. The chain uses TRBV9 and TRBJ2-6; 7 positions agree with TRBD1. CDR1 and CDR2 from the germline V gene are SGDLS and YYNGEE. The J segment lost 4 bases and the V segment lost 4 bases, leaving 17 bases of the junction unmatched. This CDR3 contains 19 residues.

This clonotype was observed a few times. This rearrangement joins TRBV7-2 to TRBJ2-2; TRBD2 matches at 12 bases. J was trimmed by 2 bases and V by 3 bases; bases with no gene match: 7. The germline V gene encodes CDR1 SGHTA and CDR2 FQGNSA. CDR3 length equals 18 residues. The CDR3 loop reads CASSFRTSGGTNTGELFF. For the CDR3, the DNA is TGTGCCAGCAGCTTTAGAACTAGCGGGGGGACTAACACCGGGGAGCTGTTTTTT.